The following is a T cell receptor (beta chain) sequence with its context. Primers for the PCR totalled 60 Vbeta and 13 Jbeta. Here immunoSEQ multiplex PCR was the method, and the copy in TCRdb shows in-frame clones only, minus some. Of about 94,000 clones in the sample, about three quarters were seen once. V lost 3 bases, J lost 0 bases, and 10 bases stayed unmatched. CDR1 SEHNR and CDR2 FQNEAQ come from the germline V gene (reference sequence). The CDR3 spans 17 residues. The sample belongs to a study of cytomegalovirus exposure and HLA in healthy donors. Background on the study: Out of around 360 genotyped donors, about 84% belonged to the Caucasian-associated ancestry cluster.

Sequencing was done on a sample of PBMCs. This TCR was sampled from a man aged 35 to 55 in good health and CMV-seropositive. The chain combines TRBV7-9 with TRBJ2-7, with 8 positions matching TRBD1. In nucleotides, the CDR3 is TGTGCCAGCAGCTTGGTACAGGGGGGCTGGGGCTCCTACGAGCAGTACTTC. Amino acids: CASSLVQGGWGSYEQYF.